This T cell receptor beta chain was recorded in a study of blood T cells in healthy people across ages. Study-wide findings and caveats: With naive T cell percentage, TCR beta diversity showed a strong correlation. When one million T cells were used, diversity estimates were thought to be underestimates.

In this sample, this clonotype turned up many times. Its cognate antigen is unknown. Researchers collected 9.5 to 10 milliliters of peripheral blood from every single donor. PCR was performed a second time for roughly 7 to 12 cycles using a sample-barcoded 5' primer and a J-beta primer mix. The template-switch adaptor was a 5' adaptor with 12 random nucleotides. It tagged each cDNA molecule. TCRdb redid the calling of the 5' RACE reads with MiXCR, one entry per CDR3 protein. The table includes some 800,000 distinct CDR3 sequences, around 43% detected once. The CDR3 has 16 amino acids. CDR1 and CDR2 (germline): MGHRA, YSYEKL. The V gene end was trimmed by 3 bases and the J gene end by 7 bases; junction bases not matched to a gene: 11.

This receptor was taken from a man aged 55 to 69 in good health. Source material: blood. The chain carries TRBV4-1 and TRBJ2-1; the match to TRBD1 covers 8 bases. DNA of the CDR3: TGCGCCAGCAGCCATCTTTCGGACAGGGTGGGGAATGAGCAGTTCTTC. Amino acid sequence: CASSHLSDRVGNEQFF.